These 19 T cell receptor beta chains were sequenced from one sample in a study of cytotoxic CD8 clonotypes in ibrutinib-treated CLL. The table came from immunoSEQ multiplex PCR; TCRdb's copy has only in-frame clones and leaves some out. The repertoire holds roughly 70,000 clones, with around 81% as singletons. Here the sequenced sample was PBMCs, taken at disease progression, from a patient treated with ibrutinib. The receptors originated from a human donor with chronic lymphocytic leukemia.

This clone was observed at least ten times. The rearrangement links TRBV7-6 to TRBJ2-3; D gene unclear. The CDR3 is 11 amino acids. In germline, CDR1 is SGHVS, CDR2 FNYEAQ. With 8 bases removed from V and 5 bases from J, the gap between germline ends came to 8 bases. CDR3 sequence: CASARGDTQYF. DNA of the CDR3: TGTGCCAGCGCCAGAGGAGATACGCAGTATTTT.

V gene TRBV5-1 combines with J gene TRBJ2-3; 10 positions match TRBD1. This CDR3 comprises 16 residues. V shed 3 bases, J shed 9 bases, and the junction held 13 bases outside the gene matches. Germline lookup yields CDR1 SGHRS and CDR2 YFSETQ. CDR3 coding DNA: TGCGCCAGCAGCTGGGGACGACAGGGGGCAGGAAACACGCAGTATTTT. Its translation: CASSWGRQGAGNTQYF.

The gene calls are TRBV19 and TRBJ1-1; TRBD1 might be the D (6 bases). The germline gives CDR1 LNHDA, CDR2 SQIVND (reference sequence). Deletions cut 9 bases from V and 1 base from J, with 12 bases between. The CDR3 is made up of 13 amino acids. The CDR3 reads CASWLGGNTEAFF. The CDR3 nucleotides read TGTGCCAGCTGGCTAGGGGGGAACACTGAAGCTTTCTTT. The whole variable domain, filled in from reference TRBV19 and TRBJ1-1, reads DGGITQSPKYLFRKEGQNVTLSCEQNLNHDAMYWYRQDPGQGLRLIYYSQIVNDFQKGDIAEGYSVSREKKESFPLTVTSAQKNPTAFYLCASWLGGNTEAFFGQGTRLTVV.

The J gene is TRBJ1-2, the V gene TRBV6-5, with TRBD1 as a possible D gene (5 bases). CDR3 length equals 14 residues. Per the germline V gene, CDR1 is MNHEY and CDR2 is SVGAGI. The ends were cut back, 2 bases at V and 2 bases at J, with 9 bases in the middle. The CDR3 loop is CASSYRGPNYGYTF. The CDR3 nucleotides read TGTGCCAGCAGTTACCGGGGCCCCAACTATGGCTACACCTTC.

The V gene is TRBV28, the J gene TRBJ1-2, with 8 bases matching TRBD1. The V gene's germline CDR1 is MDHEN and CDR2 SYDVKM. This CDR3 region has 15 residues. The trim removed 5 bases at V and 0 bases at J, leaving 5 bases unmatched. The CDR3 DNA reads as TGTGCCAGCAGTGTACAGGGGGGACCTAACTATGGCTACACCTTC. Translated: CASSVQGGPNYGYTF.

This chain uses TRBV7-8 with TRBJ2-7; possible D gene TRBD1, 6 bases. This CDR3 is 15 amino acids long. Trimming shortened V by 0 bases and J by 2 bases, and 11 bases separated the two germline ends. The germline CDR1 and CDR2 sequences are SGHVS and FQNEAQ. The CDR3 is CASSLAVQGAYEQYF. As DNA, the CDR3 is TGTGCCAGCAGCTTAGCCGTACAGGGAGCCTACGAGCAGTACTTC.

A single count supports this clone. The chain recombines TRBV7-9 with TRBJ2-1, with TRBD1 identical over 9 bases. After removal of 3 bases from V and 7 bases from J, the junction contained 7 bases not matched to a gene. This CDR3 is built from 15 residues. From germline, CDR1 is SEHNR and CDR2 FQNEAQ (reference sequence). CDR3 residues: CASSLSGTGKNEQFF. CDR3 coding DNA: TGTGCCAGCAGCTTGTCCGGGACAGGGAAGAATGAGCAGTTCTTC.

This clone was counted once. The gene calls are TRBV6-6 and TRBJ2-2; D not certain. The CDR3 covers 15 residues. V lost 5 bases and J lost 0, with 10 bases in between. Germline V CDR1 and CDR2: MNHNY, SVGAGI (reference sequence). The CDR3 nucleotides are TGTGCCAGCAGTGGACGTTTGGCGAACACCGGGGAGCTGTTTTTT. Translation: CASSGRLANTGELFF.

This chain connects TRBV6-1 to TRBJ2-5, with TRBD1 matching 9 bases. Germline V gene sequence: CDR1 MNHNS, CDR2 SASEGT. The CDR3 runs 15 residues. J was trimmed by 4 bases and V by 4 bases; bases with no gene match: 7. CDR3 sequence reads: CASSVGQGTPETQYF. The CDR3 nucleotides read TGTGCCAGCAGTGTGGGACAGGGTACCCCAGAGACCCAGTACTTC.

A single count supports this clone. V gene TRBV28 combines with J gene TRBJ2-7; 8 bases line up with TRBD2. Trimming cost V 6 bases and J 4 bases; bases outside gene matches: 17. The CDR3 has 17 residues. Germline-derived CDR1 and CDR2 are MDHEN and SYDVKM. In DNA, the CDR3 is TGTGCCAGCAGCCCCTTTCCGGGACTAGTGGGACCTTACGAGCAGTACTTC. Its translation is CASSPFPGLVGPYEQYF.

This clone has a handful of counts. This chain joins TRBV2 and TRBJ1-5; D perhaps matches TRBD1 (6 bases). The V end lost 6 bases, the J end lost 4 bases, and 22 bases lay between the germline ends. Germline V gene data show CDR1 as SNHLY and CDR2 as FYNNEI. CDR3 length equals 17 residues. CDR3 in amino acids: CASRGYGGHGSNQPQHF. DNA of the CDR3: TGTGCCAGCAGGGGGTATGGGGGCCACGGATCAAATCAGCCCCAGCATTTT.

This clone was observed once. The V and J genes are TRBV2 and TRBJ1-2; TRBD1 matches 8 bases. V lost 3 bases, J lost 8 bases, and 8 bases stayed unmatched. The CDR3 sequence is 14 residues long. Germline CDR1 is SNHLY and CDR2 is FYNNEI. This CDR3 is CASSEGRGRRGYTF. Here the CDR3 DNA reads TGTGCCAGCAGTGAGGGCAGGGGGCGTCGGGGCTACACCTTC.

This clone was counted between two and nine times. The V gene is TRBV10-3, the J gene TRBJ1-1; 9 bases fit TRBD1. V lost 3 bases and J lost 2; bases outside the gene matches: 7. The CDR3 sequence is 16 residues long. Germline V CDR1 and CDR2: ENHRY, SYGVKD. The CDR3 spells CAISDPPGQGNTEAFF. CDR3 coding DNA: TGTGCCATCAGTGACCCCCCGGGACAGGGCAACACTGAAGCTTTCTTT.

This clone has only a few counts. Here the CDR3 DNA reads TGCGCCAGCAGCCCGGGGGGGAGCAATCAGCCCCAGCATTTT. As protein: CASSPGGSNQPQHF. The chain has TRBV5-1 and TRBJ1-5, with D possibly matching TRBD1 (5 bases). Germline V gives CDR1 SGHRS, CDR2 YFSETQ. CDR3 length equals 14 residues. V shed 4 bases and J shed 1 base, with 9 bases lying between them.

The chain has TRBV21-1 and TRBJ1-1. TRBV21-1 is shown as a pseudogene. The CDR3 covers 14 residues. CDR3 protein: CASSKGSVYTEAFF. CDR3 in DNA: TGTGCCAGCAGCAAAGGTTCGGTGTACACTGAAGCTTTCTTT.

The rearrangement links TRBV5-1 to TRBJ1-3; 7 positions agree with TRBD1. V shed 0 bases and J 7 bases; nucleotides not matched to a gene: 1. The CDR3 has 13 residues. CDR1 is SGHRS and CDR2 is YFSETQ in the germline V gene. The CDR3 loop is CASSLGGQNTIYF. The CDR3 region has the DNA TGCGCCAGCAGCTTGGGGGGACAGAACACCATATATTTT.

The rearrangement uses TRBV5-6 and TRBJ1-2; D unresolved. The CDR3 runs 13 residues. CDR1 and CDR2 from the germline V gene are SGHDT and YYEEEE. V was pared by 0 bases and J by 1 base, with 4 bases between. For the CDR3, the DNA is TGTGCCAGCAGCTTGGACAATAACTATGGCTACACCTTC. Translating gives CASSLDNNYGYTF.

The chain carries TRBV11-1 and TRBJ1-4, with D possibly matching TRBD1 (5 bases). The CDR3 runs to 19 residues. From germline, CDR1 is SGHAT and CDR2 FQDESV (reference sequence). Trimming cost V 3 bases and J 1 base, with 21 bases left between them. CDR3 protein: CASSFDYGAAARTNEKLFF. CDR3 sequence (DNA): TGTGCCAGCAGCTTTGACTACGGGGCGGCGGCACGAACTAATGAAAAACTGTTTTTT.

This clone was recorded once. The chain recombines TRBV6-5 with TRBJ2-2, with a tentative D call TRBD2 (5 bases). The CDR3 length is 13 residues. V lost 0 bases and J lost 6, with 5 bases in between. Germline loops: CDR1 MNHEY, CDR2 SVGAGI. CDR3 region: CASSYSRAGELFF. CDR3 bases: TGTGCCAGCAGTTACTCGAGGGCCGGGGAGCTGTTTTTT.